The clone carrying this T cell receptor beta chain appeared a few times. Its target is not known. Researchers used genomic DNA as the template to profile TCR beta VDJ and CDR3. TCRdb re-analysed the reads in MiXCR, keeping a single row per CDR3 protein. This repertoire shows about 240,000 distinct CDR3 sequences, approximately 45% found once; its top ten account for less than 9%. These data are taken from a study of CD8+CD57+ T cells in acquired aplastic anemia. At the level of the study: The average for DNA from sorted CD4+ and CD8+ cells was roughly 3 ug.

General study findings and limits: Found in both controls and patients were 25 to 35 CD8+ CDR3 sequences.

Selection for sequencing was limited to patients who had shown CD8+CD57+ cell expansion by flow cytometry. The sequenced material came from sorted CD4+, CD8+, or CD8+CD57+ T cells (not recorded which) from PBMCs. The source is a human donor with aplastic anemia.

CDR3 sequence reads: CASSYPLGRGEYNEQFF. In DNA form, the CDR3 reads TGTGCCAGCAGTTACCCCTTGGGGCGGGGGGAATACAATGAGCAGTTCTTC. The V call is TRBV7-3, the J call TRBJ2-1; 8 bases fit TRBD2. Germline CDR1 is SGHTA and CDR2 is FQGTGA. This CDR3 contains 17 residues. V lost 6 bases to trimming and J lost 4 bases; unmatched junction nucleotides: 14.